This T cell receptor beta chain came from a study of metastatic and nonmetastatic thyroid tumors. In the study overall: A comparison of repertoires was made across blood and tumor or nodule tissue from malignant and benign thyroid patients.

The sample holds many counts of this clone. As yet, its antigen is unknown. Original methodology: Clinicopathological groups supplied CDR3 differences that were used to build a distant-metastasis classifier for papillary thyroid cancer. TCRdb re-called clones via MiXCR from the PCR reads. V and J calls and clone size were set by TCRdb, not the authors. The table shows around 65,000 clones, with approximately 15% occurring only once. Study observations and caveats: According to reports, the diversity of TCR beta was significantly higher in malignant thyroid tumors than in benign nodules, and this held in both blood and tumor samples.

V was pared by 3 bases and J by 2 bases, with 18 bases between. The CDR3 covers 17 residues. No treatment of any kind had been given to any patient before thyroid surgery. The chain carries TRBV12-3 or TRBV12-4 and TRBJ2-3, with D possibly matching TRBD1 (7 bases). The source material was blood. The receptor was isolated from a male donor with papillary thyroid cancer or a benign thyroid nodule (not recorded which). Some clones in this sample may be carry-over from other donors' samples. CDR3: CASSLEGAGTFTDTQYF. The CDR3 nucleotides are TGTGCCAGCAGTTTGGAGGGGGCGGGGACGTTCACAGATACGCAGTATTTT.